What follows is one TCR beta chain and its context. A few counts support this clone. Its antigen target is currently unknown. No base qualities exist here, and no much larger clone lies one base off it. These data belong to a study of T cells after posttransplantation cyclophosphamide (dated by TCRdb to between 2015 and 2016). Study-wide context: T cell repertoire reconstitution was tracked by TRB sequencing after myeloablative bone marrow transplantation in which posttransplantation cyclophosphamide was used as GVHD prophylaxis. Public TRB sequences were queried against a database of over 3,000 sequences associated with responses to pathogens, tumor antigens, self-antigens and alloantigens. Because TRA and TRB clonality correlated tightly in roughly nine samples, later TCR analyses were limited to TRB. Samples from some 32 PTCy-treated patients and 15 to 20 related bone marrow donors of those patients were subjected to antigen receptor sequencing. TRB sequencing was performed on blood from all 35 or so PTCy patients with 1-year posttransplant specimens. In 3 patients, TRB sequencing was also performed on up to about 3 more blood samples taken 2 to 5.2 years after transplant, and in a handful of patients, pretransplant blood was also TRB-sequenced.

Study-wide conclusions, independent of this receptor: The TRB repertoires of T cells infiltrating skin or GI tract showed only limited overlap with the TRB repertoires of T cells in blood. At 1-2 months, donor-recipient similarity was low but rose over the first year, and the later blood repertoires were often dominated by donor CD8+ memory clones. Across approximately 45 patients, TRB clonality was highly associated with recipient CMV seropositivity and CMV reactivation, and diversity in PTCy patients was similar to diversity in CNI/methotrexate controls.

TRB sequencing was run on genomic DNA with either the immunoSEQ assay at survey resolution or the hsTCRB kit. On the authors' methods: The immunoSEQ software handled initial read processing, and the LymphoSeq R package was used for repertoire analyses. Clonality was calculated as 1 minus normalized Shannon entropy, and the Gini coefficient was also calculated for each TRB dataset. Phenotypes of unsorted samples were inferred by mapping TRB sequences from sorted subsets of the recipient or donor onto the same recipient's unsorted samples. TCRdb retrieved this table from immuneACCESS and kept in-frame rearrangements only. Not all clones are present; in checked studies, unresolved V genes account for under half, and no reason is known for the remainder. Clonal size and the V and J genes are those of that table, whereas D and trimming came from the DNA. This sample is represented by tens of thousands of clones; about 83% of them were singletons. The ten most abundant clones make up roughly 6.3% of the sample.

PTCy-treated patients were drawn from a prospective multi-institutional clinical trial. Peripheral blood and bone marrow mononuclear cells were isolated by Ficoll-Hypaque density centrifugation and cryopreserved. V and J are truncated by 5 bases and 3 bases respectively, leaving an intervening sequence of 13 bases. The germline V gene (reference sequence) provides CDR1 MNHNY and CDR2 SVGAGI. Spanning cysteine to phenylalanine, the CDR3 consists of 14 amino acids. Only the CDR3 portion is preserved as DNA: 42 bases, with reading frame beginning at the first base. The origin of this receptor is a woman aged 55-75 years with a blood cancer, CMV-positive, and with a related stem cell donor. Recombination linked TRBV6-6 to TRBJ1-1, with the D gene not clear enough to name. Material for sequencing was PBMCs. The DNA sequence reads TGTGCCAGCAGTAGTCCGGGAGGGCACACTGAAGCTTTCTTT. Its protein reads: CASSSPGGHTEAFF.